The 27 T cell receptor beta chains given below trace back to one sample, sequenced in a study of shared clonotypes between healthy human individuals. The table came from immunoSEQ multiplex PCR; TCRdb's copy has only in-frame clones and leaves some out. The sample lists 2 million to 2.5 million clones; approximately 95% were seen once. The specimen sequenced was naive CD4+ T cells from PBMCs. Subset here: CD45RA+ positively selected. These receptors all stem from a young man in good health. Some clones in this sample may be carry-over from other donors' samples.

The genes are TRBV6-5 and TRBJ1-4; D might be TRBD1 (5 bases). This CDR3 contains 15 residues. CDR1 is MNHEY and CDR2 is SVGAGI in the germline V gene. The ends were cut back, 2 bases at V and 9 bases at J, with 16 bases in the middle. The CDR3 is CASSYEGVIGKKLFF. The CDR3 DNA sequence: TGTGCCAGCAGTTACGAAGGGGTAATTGGAAAAAAACTGTTTTTT.

This chain uses TRBV15 with TRBJ1-4; 8 bases agree with TRBD1. V gave up 3 bases and J gave up 5 bases; unmatched junction bases: 5. CDR3 length: 15 amino acids. CDR1 LNHNV and CDR2 YYDKDF come from the germline V gene (reference sequence). In DNA form, the CDR3 reads TGTGCCACCAGCAGGGGGGGGGACAGGAATGAAAAACTGTTTTTT. Protein product: CATSRGGDRNEKLFF.

This sequence joins TRBV7-3 and TRBJ2-2; the D is unclear. The V gene's germline CDR1 is SGHTA and CDR2 FQGTGA. Deletions cut 5 bases from V and 8 bases from J, with 9 bases between. The CDR3 has 12 residues. The CDR3 sequence: CASSKSPGELFF. The CDR3 coding sequence is TGTGCCAGCAGCAAGTCCCCGGGGGAGCTGTTTTTT.

This clone was counted a few times. The same CDR3 can be traced to other DNA sequences in this sample. The genes are TRBV5-1 and TRBJ2-6; D ambiguous. Trimming took 0 bases from V and 0 from J, leaving 4 bases between them. Germline CDR1 is SGHRS and CDR2 is YFSETQ. The CDR3 has 15 amino acids. CDR3: CASSLGDSGANVLTF. The DNA for the CDR3 is TGCGCCAGCAGCTTGGGAGACTCTGGGGCCAACGTCCTGACTTTC.

The V gene is TRBV7-2, the J gene TRBJ1-1, with D perhaps TRBD1 (6 bases). In germline, CDR1 is SGHTA, CDR2 FQGNSA. V dropped 4 bases and J dropped 1 base, with 16 bases sitting between them. The CDR3 spans 16 residues. Here the CDR3 reads CASSSFPRGRNTEAFF. CDR3 nucleotides: TGTGCCAGCAGCTCCTTTCCCAGGGGAAGGAACACTGAAGCTTTCTTT.

This chain links TRBV11-2 with TRBJ2-5; TRBD1 matches 12 bases. Germline V gives CDR1 SGHAT, CDR2 FQNNGV. This CDR3 is 18 amino acids long. Trimming cost V 5 bases and J 5 bases; bases outside gene matches: 15. In nucleotides, the CDR3 is TGTGCCAGCAGCCTAGGTTTCGGGACAGGGGGCGCATGGGAGACCCAGTACTTC. This sequence encodes CASSLGFGTGGAWETQYF.

In regard to this clone: At one of its ends the junction is not consistent with the germline gene, which may arise from a read error. This chain links TRBV28 with TRBJ1-1; no clear D gene. The CDR3 runs 10 residues. The germline V gene encodes CDR1 MDHEN and CDR2 SYDVKM. The CDR3 sequence: CASSLEDWTF. The CDR3 region has the DNA TGTGCCAGCAGTTTAGAGGATTGGACTTTT.

Comment on this clone: Other DNA sequences from this sample encode an identical CDR3 as well. This chain connects TRBV28 to TRBJ1-2; D not certain. Germline values: CDR1 MDHEN, CDR2 SYDVKM. The CDR3 has 14 residues. The V gene lost 3 bases and the J gene lost 4 bases, with 12 bases spanning the gap. The CDR3 reads CASSFLDRAYGYTF. CDR3 nucleotides: TGTGCCAGCAGTTTCCTGGACCGGGCCTATGGCTACACCTTC.

The rearrangement uses TRBV28 and TRBJ2-7, with D perhaps TRBD2 (5 bases). Germline CDR1 and CDR2: MDHEN and SYDVKM. V was shortened by 5 bases and J by 7 bases, with 18 bases between the two germline ends. This CDR3 comprises 14 residues. The CDR3 protein is CASSPASRTWEQYF. CDR3 sequence (DNA): TGTGCCAGCAGTCCAGCTAGCAGAACCTGGGAGCAGTACTTC.

For this clone: Different DNA sequences within this sample yield the same CDR3. The chain is built from TRBV29-1 and TRBJ2-3; D remains ambiguous. V shed 4 bases and J shed 2 bases, with 10 bases lying between them. CDR1 is SQVTM, CDR2 ANQGSEA, per germline. The CDR3 runs 13 residues. The CDR3 nucleotides are TGCAGCGTTGTAGGGCAGTACACAGATACGCAGTATTTT. Translating gives CSVVGQYTDTQYF.

This chain connects TRBV7-3 to TRBJ2-2; 8 nucleotides agree with TRBD1. The length of the CDR3 is 17 residues. Germline-derived CDR1 and CDR2 are SGHTA and FQGTGA. V was clipped by 5 bases and J by 2 bases; unmatched bases: 10. In nucleotides, the CDR3 is TGTGCCAGCAGCCCCGGACAGGGATCCTCTAACACCGGGGAGCTGTTTTTT. This gives the protein CASSPGQGSSNTGELFF.

The gene calls are TRBV7-9 and TRBJ2-5; D is unresolved. There are 15 residues in the CDR3. V was clipped by 5 bases and J by 5 bases, with 18 bases between them. CDR1 is SEHNR and CDR2 is FQNEAQ in the germline V gene (reference sequence). The DNA for the CDR3 is TGTGCCAGCAGCCTCAGACATCCCACCGGCGAGACCCAGTACTTC. Translation: CASSLRHPTGETQYF.

This clone appeared once. V and J are TRBV18 and TRBJ2-1; 7 nucleotides align to TRBD2. This CDR3 region has 16 residues. The trim removed 4 bases at V and 6 bases at J, leaving 12 bases unmatched. Per germline, CDR1 KGHSH and CDR2 LQKENI. The CDR3 loop reads CASSRLELAASNEQFF. The CDR3 nucleotides are TGTGCCAGCTCACGCTTGGAGCTAGCGGCTAGCAATGAGCAGTTCTTC. Based on the CDR3 plus reference TRBV18 and TRBJ2-1, the full variable domain is NAGVMQNPRHLVRRRGQEARLRCSPMKGHSHVYWYRQLPEEGLKFMVYLQKENIIDESGMPKERFSAEFPKEGPSILRIQQVVRGDSAAYFCASSRLELAASNEQFFGPGTRLTVL.

V and J are TRBV15 and TRBJ2-7, with a tentative D call TRBD2 (5 bases). The CDR3 has 13 residues. From germline, CDR1 is LNHNV and CDR2 YYDKDF (reference sequence). V was trimmed by 4 bases and J by 2 bases, leaving 9 bases between them. This chain's CDR3 is CATSNWETYEQYF. The DNA for the CDR3 is TGTGCCACCAGCAATTGGGAGACCTACGAGCAGTACTTC.

The chain joins TRBV28 to TRBJ2-6; the D gene is possibly TRBD1 (5 bases). Germline-derived CDR1 and CDR2 are MDHEN and SYDVKM. CDR3 length equals 16 residues. Trimming stripped 4 bases from V and 5 bases from J, with 15 bases between. The CDR3 DNA sequence: TGTGCCAGCAGTTCGCCGACAGCCGGACGGGCCAACGTCCTGACTTTC. Translating it yields CASSSPTAGRANVLTF.

The chain combines TRBV7-2 with TRBJ1-5; 7 bases align to TRBD1. Per germline, CDR1 SGHTA and CDR2 FQGNSA. The CDR3 extends over 15 amino acids. With V trimmed by 2 bases and J by 3 bases, 4 bases remained unmatched. The CDR3 nucleotides read TGTGCCAGCAGCTTAATCGGGACAGTCAATCAGCCCCAGCATTTT. Protein sequence: CASSLIGTVNQPQHF.

This chain joins TRBV7-8 and TRBJ1-5; the D is unclear. V was trimmed by 5 bases and J by 0 bases, leaving 14 bases between them. This CDR3 is built from 16 residues. The V gene's germline CDR1 is SGHVS and CDR2 FQNEAQ. The chain's CDR3 is CASSVLGSPSNQPQHF. The CDR3 nucleotides read TGTGCCAGCAGCGTGTTGGGCAGCCCTAGCAATCAGCCCCAGCATTTT. Using reference TRBV7-8 and TRBJ1-5 for the parts outside the CDR3, the full variable domain is GAGVSQSPRYKVAKRGQDVALRCDPISGHVSLFWYQQALGQGPEFLTYFQNEAQLDKSGLPSDRFFAERPEGSVSTLKIQRTQQEDSAVYLCASSVLGSPSNQPQHFGDGTRLSIL.

The rearrangement joins TRBV6-1 to TRBJ2-7, with D perhaps matching TRBD2 (6 bases). This CDR3 has 15 residues. Trimming left V 2 bases short and J 3 bases short, with 14 bases between. CDR1 MNHNS and CDR2 SASEGT come from the germline V gene. CDR3 sequence reads: CASSERPGVGYEQYF. The CDR3 DNA follows: TGTGCCAGCAGTGAACGACCGGGAGTGGGCTACGAGCAGTACTTC.

This rearrangement joins TRBV2 to TRBJ2-7, with D perhaps TRBD1 or TRBD2 (5 bases each). CDR1 SNHLY and CDR2 FYNNEI come from the germline V gene. The ends were cut back, 6 bases at V and 1 base at J, with 10 bases in the middle. This CDR3 comprises 13 residues. The CDR3 bases are TGTGCCAGCAGGGGGACCTGGTCCTACGAGCAGTACTTC. Residues: CASRGTWSYEQYF.

This clone has just a few counts. The gene calls are TRBV5-5 and TRBJ2-7; TRBD2 matches at 10 bases. Germline values: CDR1 SGHKS, CDR2 YYEKEE (reference sequence). V was clipped by 3 bases and J by 2 bases; unmatched bases: 14. The CDR3 spans 18 residues. As DNA, the CDR3 is TGTGCCAGCAGCTACCCTCGGGGCGGCACTAGCGGGACCTACGAGCAGTACTTC. It encodes CASSYPRGGTSGTYEQYF.

This clone has only a few counts. The chain recombines TRBV28 with TRBJ1-2; D possibly corresponds to TRBD1 (6 bases). The CDR3 runs to 16 residues. The germline V gene has CDR1 MDHEN and CDR2 SYDVKM. The ends were cut back, 5 bases at V and 3 bases at J, with 19 bases in the middle. CDR3 loop: CASSPHSLQGDYGYTF. In DNA form, the CDR3 reads TGTGCCAGCAGTCCTCACTCCTTACAGGGCGACTATGGCTACACCTTC.

The CDR3 DNA sequence: TGTGCCAGCAGCCAAGAGAGGGGAGAGACCCAGTACTTC. Translation gives CASSQERGETQYF. The chain employs TRBV4-2 and TRBJ2-5; either TRBD1 or TRBD2 may fit D (5 bases each). Looked up from germline, CDR1 is LGHNA and CDR2 is YNFKEQ. CDR3 length: 13 amino acids. Trimming removed 0 bases from V and 4 bases from J, with 6 bases in between.

Concerning this clone: The sample has other DNA sequences that encode this CDR3 too. The chain couples TRBV28 to TRBJ2-7; tentative D call: TRBD2 (7 bases). V gave up 3 bases and J gave up 2 bases, with 8 bases separating them. The CDR3 sequence is 13 residues long. CDR1 and CDR2 (germline): MDHEN, SYDVKM. Here the CDR3 reads CASSLGGPYEQYF. In DNA form, the CDR3 reads TGTGCCAGCAGTTTGGGGGGGCCCTACGAGCAGTACTTC.

This clone appeared once. V usage is TRBV7-2 and J usage is TRBJ2-1, with D perhaps TRBD1 (6 bases). The germline V gene encodes CDR1 SGHTA and CDR2 FQGNSA. Trimming pared 2 bases from V and 10 bases from J, leaving 21 bases between. CDR3 size: 16 residues. The CDR3 DNA is TGTGCCAGCAGCTTAAATCCCCTCCTGAGTAGGGGGGAGCAGTTCTTC. Amino acids: CASSLNPLLSRGEQFF.

This clone was counted a single time. The CDR3 DNA is TGTGCCAGCAGCCAGGAAATCAGGACCCTAGCGGGAATAACCCAGTACTTC. This encodes CASSQEIRTLAGITQYF. The V and J genes are TRBV7-8 and TRBJ2-5; 9 bases map to TRBD2. The CDR3 is made up of 17 amino acids. The ends lost 5 bases at V and 8 bases at J; junction bases unmatched: 18. Germline CDR1 and CDR2: SGHVS and FQNEAQ.

This clone was recorded once. The chain employs TRBV4-2 and TRBJ2-2; 10 nucleotides agree with TRBD1. The CDR3 is 16 residues long. V shed 1 base, J shed 6 bases, and the junction held 5 bases outside the gene matches. CDR1 LGHNA and CDR2 YNFKEQ come from the germline V gene. The CDR3 DNA follows: TGTGCCAGCAGCCAAGGACAGGGGGCGCTCCCCGGGGAGCTGTTTTTT. Translation gives CASSQGQGALPGELFF.

CDR3 protein: CASSPRSAGQNTEAFF. CDR3 sequence (DNA): TGTGCCAGCTCACCACGTTCGGCGGGACAGAACACTGAAGCTTTCTTT. The chain joins TRBV18 to TRBJ1-1, with a weak D call TRBD1 (6 bases). The CDR3 spans 16 residues. Germline-derived CDR1 and CDR2 are KGHSH and LQKENI. Trimming removed 1 base at V and 1 base at J, with 13 bases between. Variable domain in full (rest from reference TRBV18 and TRBJ1-1): NAGVMQNPRHLVRRRGQEARLRCSPMKGHSHVYWYRQLPEEGLKFMVYLQKENIIDESGMPKERFSAEFPKEGPSILRIQQVVRGDSAAYFCASSPRSAGQNTEAFFGQGTRLTVV.